The clone carrying this TCR beta chain occurred many times. The entry originates in a study of CD8 T cells in ankylosing spondylitis. TCRdb analysed the 5' RACE reads with MiXCR anew, one entry per CDR3 protein. The data contain about 92,000 distinct CDR3 sequences, 8.8% of them seen just once; the ten biggest clones take up approximately 4.8%. Trimming took 5 bases from V and 7 from J; bases not matched to a gene: 4. Looked up from germline, CDR1 is KGHSH and CDR2 is LQKENI. This CDR3 is 12 amino acids long. The chain is built from TRBV18 and TRBJ1-2; TRBD1 aligns across 7 bases. Sample: blood, either unsorted or a sorted T cell fraction (not recorded which). The TCR comes from a male donor with ankylosing spondylitis or in good health (not recorded which). The CDR3: CASSDGTAGYTF. CDR3 coding DNA: TGTGCCAGCTCAGACGGGACAGCTGGCTACACCTTC.